These 6 T cell receptor beta chains were all obtained from the same sample, sequenced in a study of CD8 T cells in Susac syndrome. RNA amounts of roughly 0.45 to 1 ug underwent reverse transcription with random hexamers. TCRdb reanalysed the immunoSEQ multiplex PCR reads using MiXCR and keeps one entry per CDR3 protein. The table records approximately 130,000 distinct CDR3 sequences, under 95% of them present only once. Sequenced input: CD8+ T cells from PBMCs. Receptor source: a human donor with multiple sclerosis.

V is TRBV30 and J is TRBJ1-1; D unresolved. This CDR3 has 13 amino acids. The germline V and J ends were trimmed by 2 bases and 3 bases, with 10 bases remaining between them. Germline-derived CDR1 and CDR2 are GTSNPN and SVGIG (reference sequence). The CDR3 sequence: CAWSSGDDTEAFF. The CDR3 DNA sequence: TGTGCCTGGAGTTCGGGAGACGACACTGAAGCTTTCTTT.

The chain recombines TRBV6-5 with TRBJ2-5; D is ambiguous. This CDR3 has 16 residues. V lost 0 bases to trimming and J lost 3 bases, with 14 bases between them. CDR1 and CDR2 from the germline V gene are MNHEY and SVGAGI. CDR3 amino acids: CASSYSGFGLEETQYF. DNA of the CDR3: TGTGCCAGCAGTTACTCAGGTTTTGGGCTAGAAGAGACCCAGTACTTC.

The V gene is TRBV9, the J gene TRBJ2-1; 12 bases map to TRBD2. V trimming: 3 bases; J trimming: 7 bases; junction bases outside the gene matches: 8. Germline assignment: CDR1 SGDLS and CDR2 YYNGEE. CDR3 length: 16 residues. This CDR3 is CASSDSRLAGANEQFF. The CDR3 nucleotides are TGTGCCAGCAGCGACTCCCGACTAGCGGGAGCGAATGAGCAGTTCTTC.

The genes are TRBV3-1 and TRBJ2-7; 9 bases agree with TRBD1. The CDR3 totals 15 residues. J lost 2 bases, V lost 4 bases, and 6 bases had no gene match. Germline CDR1 LGHDT, CDR2 YNNKEL (reference sequence). The CDR3 DNA follows: TGTGCCAGCAGCCTTTCAGGGACAGGGACCTACGAGCAGTACTTC. It translates to CASSLSGTGTYEQYF.

The chain joins TRBV20-1 to TRBJ2-7; 9 bases are a match to TRBD1. CDR1 DFQATT and CDR2 SNEGSKA come from the germline V gene (reference sequence). CDR3 size: 15 residues. Trimming took 0 bases from V and 4 from J; bases not matched to a gene: 7. Written as DNA, the CDR3 is TGCAGTGCTAGAGATAGACAGGGGGGTGCGTACGAGCAGTACTTC. It encodes CSARDRQGGAYEQYF.

The chain combines TRBV4-3 with TRBJ2-1; D gene unclear. This CDR3 is built from 15 residues. Germline V gives CDR1 LGHNA, CDR2 YSLEER. The V end lost 0 bases, the J end lost 7 bases, and 13 bases lay between the germline ends. The CDR3 spells CASSQDLVEGNEQFF. DNA for the CDR3: TGCGCCAGCAGCCAAGATTTGGTAGAAGGTAATGAGCAGTTCTTC.